These T cell receptor beta chains were read from a single sample in a study of tumor-infiltrating lymphocytes in primary liver carcinoma. TCRdb passed the multiplex PCR reads through MiXCR, listing each CDR3 protein once. The data contain 80,000 or so distinct CDR3 sequences, approximately 69% of them singletons. Sequencing was carried out using tumor-adjacent normal liver tissue. Receptors originate from a man between 35 and 55 years old with primary liver carcinoma and hepatitis B virus infection. Both conserved end residues are part of each CDR3. D genes are given only for firm matches. Clone size is not always given. Where it is, it says once, few, many or a class for expanded clones.

DNA: TGTGCCAGCAGTTACGGGTGGGGCTCCTACGAGCAGTACTTC; CDR3: CASSYGWGSYEQYF; V: TRBV6-2/TRBV6-3; size: many; D: .; J: TRBJ2-7
DNA: TGTGCCAGCAGCGTTGGGACTAGCGGGAGTTACGAGCAGTACTTC; CDR3: CASSVGTSGSYEQYF; V: TRBV9; size: .; D: TRBD2; J: TRBJ2-7
DNA: TGTGCCATTAGGGGCTACATCTTC; CDR3: CAIRGYIF; V: TRBV6-5; size: .; D: .; J: TRBJ1-2
DNA: TGTACCAGCAGCTTAGCGGTAAGCTCCTACAATAAACAGTTCTTC; CDR3: CTSSLAVSSYNKQFF; V: TRBV11-2; size: once; D: .; J: TRBJ2-1
DNA: TGTGCCAGTAGCCAATCTCTCCAGGTGGCCGGGGAGCTGTTTTTT; CDR3: CASSQSLQVAGELFF; V: TRBV4-2; size: .; D: .; J: TRBJ2-2
DNA: TGTGTCAGTAGTCTAAGTCCGACAGGGGGACGGCCCCAGCATTTT; CDR3: CVSSLSPTGGRPQHF; V: TRBV6-6; size: .; D: TRBD1; J: TRBJ1-5
DNA: TGTGCCAGCAGTTATCGAGGGGGTAGTAATCAGTCCCAGCATTTT; CDR3: CASSYRGGSNQSQHF; V: TRBV6-2/TRBV6-3; size: once; D: .; J: TRBJ1-5
DNA: TGCAGCGTTGACAAAAAGACCCAGTACTTC; CDR3: CSVDKKTQYF; V: TRBV29-1; size: .; D: .; J: TRBJ2-5
DNA: TGCGTCAGCAGCCCCGGGACGGCGGATTACAATGAGCAGTTCTTC; CDR3: CVSSPGTADYNEQFF; V: TRBV10-1; size: .; D: .; J: TRBJ2-1
DNA: TGTGCCTGTAGTTACGGGCCTTATAGCACGGAGCAGTTCTTC; CDR3: CACSYGPYSTEQFF; V: TRBV6-2/TRBV6-3; size: .; D: .; J: TRBJ2-1
DNA: TGCAGTGCTATAGGACCAGCGATTTACCAAGAGACCCAGTACTTC; CDR3: CSAIGPAIYQETQYF; V: TRBV20-1; size: .; D: .; J: TRBJ2-5
DNA: TGTGCTAGCACTGACATCTCCTATAGCAATCAGCCCCAGCATTTT; CDR3: CASTDISYSNQPQHF; V: TRBV6-1; size: .; D: .; J: TRBJ1-5
DNA: TGTGTCAGCAGCTTAGGGCCCGGGGTGGGAGGCCCCTACAATAAGCAGTTCTTC; CDR3: CVSSLGPGVGGPYNKQFF; V: TRBV11-2; size: .; D: .; J: TRBJ2-1
DNA: TGTGCCAGCAGTTACGCCGGGACTAGCGGGAGATGGTCATACAATGAGCAGGTCTTC; CDR3: CASSYAGTSGRWSYNEQVF; V: TRBV12-3/TRBV12-4; size: .; D: TRBD2; J: TRBJ2-1
DNA: TGTGCCAGCACTCCTCCTTTGGGCCGGGATACGCACTATTTT; CDR3: CASTPPLGRDTHYF; V: TRBV6-5; size: .; D: .; J: TRBJ2-3
DNA: TGTGACAGCAGGCGGGGGGACGGAGAGACCCAGTACTTC; CDR3: CDSRRGDGETQYF; V: TRBV12-3/TRBV12-4; size: .; D: TRBD2; J: TRBJ2-5
DNA: TGTGCCAGCAGTTACTCTAGCGGGAATAGCGAGCAGTACTTC; CDR3: CASSYSSGNSEQYF; V: TRBV6-5; size: medium-sized; D: TRBD2; J: TRBJ2-7
DNA: TGTGCCAGCAACTTAACCGGGACTAGCGGGGGCAATGGGCAGTTCTTC; CDR3: CASNLTGTSGGNGQFF; V: TRBV11-2; size: once; D: TRBD2; J: TRBJ2-1